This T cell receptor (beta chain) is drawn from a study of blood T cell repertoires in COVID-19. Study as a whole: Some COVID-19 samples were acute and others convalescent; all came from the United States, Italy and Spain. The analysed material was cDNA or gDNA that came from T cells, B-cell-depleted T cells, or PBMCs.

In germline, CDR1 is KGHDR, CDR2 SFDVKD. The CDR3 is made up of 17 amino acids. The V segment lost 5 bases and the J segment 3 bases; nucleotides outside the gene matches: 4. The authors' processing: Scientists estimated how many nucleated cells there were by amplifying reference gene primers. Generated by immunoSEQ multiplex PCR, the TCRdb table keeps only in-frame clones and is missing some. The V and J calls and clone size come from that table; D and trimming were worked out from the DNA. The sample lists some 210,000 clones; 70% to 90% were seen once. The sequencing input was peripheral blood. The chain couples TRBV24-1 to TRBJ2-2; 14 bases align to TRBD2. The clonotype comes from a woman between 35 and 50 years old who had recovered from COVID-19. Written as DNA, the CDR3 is TGTGCCACCAGTGTGGGACTAGCGGGAGTAGACACCGGGGAGCTGTTTTTT. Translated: CATSVGLAGVDTGELFF.